These 29 T cell receptor beta chains came from one sample sequenced in a study of CD8 T cells in ankylosing spondylitis. TCRdb independently ran MiXCR on the 5' RACE reads; one entry per CDR3 protein. The sample records under 200,000 distinct CDR3 sequences, approximately 10% being singletons. Sequenced sample: blood, either unsorted or a sorted T cell fraction (not recorded which). Source of these receptors: a male donor with ankylosing spondylitis or in good health (not recorded which).

This clonotype was seen more than once but under ten times. The rearrangement joins TRBV6-6 to TRBJ2-7; perhaps TRBD1 as D (7 bases). V lost 8 bases to trimming and J lost 2 bases, with 13 bases between them. Per the germline V gene, CDR1 is MNHNY and CDR2 is SVGAGI (reference sequence). There are 13 residues in the CDR3. The CDR3 reads CASQGGSTYEQYF. In DNA form, the CDR3 reads TGTGCCAGCCAGGGGGGAAGTACCTACGAGCAGTACTTC.

The chain combines TRBV7-6 with TRBJ2-5, with D perhaps given as TRBD1 or TRBD2 (5 bases each). The CDR3 is 16 amino acids. Deletions cut 5 bases from V and 3 bases from J, with 19 bases between. Germline V gene sequence: CDR1 SGHVS, CDR2 FNYEAQ. DNA for the CDR3: TGTGCCAGCAGCGCGGGCAGGGAAGGACGGGAAGAGACCCAGTACTTC. Protein product: CASSAGREGREETQYF. Variable domain in full (rest from reference TRBV7-6 and TRBJ2-5): GAGVSQSPRYKVTKRGQDVALRCDPISGHVSLYWYRQALGQGPEFLTYFNYEAQQDKSGLPNDRFSAERPEGSISTLTIQRTEQRDSAMYRCASSAGREGREETQYFGPGTRLLVL.

This clonotype was observed at least ten times. This chain connects TRBV12-3 or TRBV12-4 to TRBJ2-3; D gene unclear. V lost 10 bases and J lost 3, with 20 bases in between. This CDR3 has 15 residues. CDR3 protein: CATAGRSLGTDTQYF. In DNA, the CDR3 is TGTGCCACCGCCGGGCGGTCCTTGGGGACAGATACGCAGTATTTT.

This clonotype was seen ten or more times. The chain recombines TRBV25-1 with TRBJ1-4, with TRBD1 as a possible D gene (6 bases). The germline CDR1 and CDR2 sequences are MGHDK and SYGVNS. V shed 5 bases and J shed 0 bases, with 16 bases lying between them. The CDR3 runs 17 residues. CDR3 protein: CASSSGQSPATNEKLFF. The CDR3 coding sequence is TGTGCCAGCAGTAGTGGACAGAGCCCCGCAACTAATGAAAAACTGTTTTTT. The full variable domain, in which reference TRBV25-1 and TRBJ1-4 provide the parts outside the CDR3, is EADIYQTPRYLVIGTGKKITLECSQTMGHDKMYWYQQDPGMELHLIHYSYGVNSTEKGDLSSESTVSRIRTEHFPLTLESARPSHTSQYLCASSSGQSPATNEKLFFGSGTQLSVL.

This clonotype was detected many times. V usage is TRBV12-3 or TRBV12-4 and J usage is TRBJ1-5; TRBD1 agrees at 11 bases. Germline trimming cut 6 bases from V and 4 bases from J; bases unmatched to any gene: 8. The CDR3 runs 16 residues. The CDR3 DNA reads TGTGCCAGCAGCAGTGGACAGGGGGCGCAGAATCAGCCCCAGCATTTT. This sequence encodes CASSSGQGAQNQPQHF.

The sample holds a few counts of this clonotype. The chain links TRBV5-6 to TRBJ2-5; TRBD2 agrees at 11 bases. V lost 4 bases to trimming and J lost 2 bases; unmatched junction nucleotides: 7. Germline V lookup: CDR1 SGHDT, CDR2 YYEEEE. The CDR3 consists of 16 residues. CDR3 DNA sequence: TGTGCCAGCAGCCCCTTACTAGCGGGGGAACAAGAGACCCAGTACTTC. Residues: CASSPLLAGEQETQYF. Supplemented by reference TRBV5-6 and TRBJ2-5, the full variable domain reads DAGVTQSPTHLIKTRGQQVTLRCSPKSGHDTVSWYQQALGQGPQFIFQYYEEEERQRGNFPDRFSGHQFPNYSSELNVNALLLGDSALYLCASSPLLAGEQETQYFGPGTRLLVL.

This clonotype appeared many times. The rearrangement links TRBV29-1 to TRBJ1-1; TRBD1 matches 8 bases. J was trimmed by 0 bases and V by 4 bases; bases with no gene match: 10. Per the germline V gene, CDR1 is SQVTM and CDR2 is ANQGSEA. The CDR3 sequence is 16 residues long. Written as DNA, the CDR3 is TGCAGCGTTGGGACAGGGCTCGTGGGGGTGAACACTGAAGCTTTCTTT. Translated: CSVGTGLVGVNTEAFF.

The chain has TRBV20-1 and TRBJ2-3; TRBD2 agrees at 11 bases. This CDR3 has 14 amino acids. Germline values: CDR1 DFQATT, CDR2 SNEGSKA (reference sequence). J gave up 5 bases and V 6 bases, and 7 bases lay outside the gene matches. Here the CDR3 DNA reads TGCAGTGCCTACGACGGACTAGCGGGAGATACGCAGTATTTT. Translated: CSAYDGLAGDTQYF.

A few counts support this clonotype. This chain connects TRBV7-9 to TRBJ1-1, with D maybe TRBD1 (6 bases). Trimming took 5 bases from V and 2 from J, leaving 15 bases between them. Germline-derived CDR1 and CDR2 are SEHNR and FQNEAQ (reference sequence). The CDR3 spans 15 residues. In nucleotides, the CDR3 is TGTGCCAGCAGCCCTGGGACATTGGGAAACACTGAAGCTTTCTTT. Translating gives CASSPGTLGNTEAFF.

The CDR3 DNA reads TGTGCCAGCAGCTTCGGGACAGCAGGAAACACCATATATTTT. Its translation: CASSFGTAGNTIYF. This rearrangement joins TRBV7-2 to TRBJ1-3; 7 positions match TRBD1. Losses at the gene ends were 3 bases for V and 4 bases for J; bases not matched to a gene: 3. The CDR3 sequence is 14 residues long. Germline V gives CDR1 SGHTA, CDR2 FQGNSA.

In this sample, this clonotype turned up many times. J is TRBJ1-4 and V is TRBV7-8; D not resolved. Germline V gives CDR1 SGHVS, CDR2 FQNEAQ. The CDR3 length is 15 residues. The germline V and J ends were trimmed by 4 bases and 8 bases, with 17 bases remaining between them. CDR3 nucleotide sequence: TGTGCCAGCAGCTCCCTCGACACGGTGGGGGAAAAACTGTTTTTT. It translates to CASSSLDTVGEKLFF.

This clonotype was counted many times. The chain links TRBV7-2 to TRBJ1-1; no clear D gene. Per germline, CDR1 SGHTA and CDR2 FQGNSA. Between the trimmed V and J ends, which lost 1 base and 6 bases, there was a span of 6 bases. The length of the CDR3 is 12 residues. The CDR3 loop is CASSLDSAEAFF. CDR3 DNA: TGTGCCAGCAGCTTAGATTCGGCTGAAGCTTTCTTT.

This clonotype has just a few counts. The chain joins TRBV5-1 to TRBJ2-3, with 7 bases matching TRBD1. The CDR3 has 15 residues. V lost 3 bases and J lost 3; bases outside the gene matches: 7. Per the germline V gene, CDR1 is SGHRS and CDR2 is YFSETQ. CDR3 DNA: TGCGCCAGCAGCTCCCACAGGGGCGGAACAGATACGCAGTATTTT. Amino acids: CASSSHRGGTDTQYF.

This clonotype was counted only a few times. The chain employs TRBV7-9 and TRBJ1-4; TRBD1 matches at 7 bases. With V trimmed by 5 bases and J by 5 bases, 2 bases remained unmatched. The CDR3 sequence is 13 residues long. Looked up from germline, CDR1 is SEHNR and CDR2 is FQNEAQ (reference sequence). In nucleotides, the CDR3 is TGTGCCAGCAGCCGGGACAGAAATGAAAAACTGTTTTTT. Translated, it gives CASSRDRNEKLFF.

This clonotype was found many times. This chain joins TRBV29-1 and TRBJ2-5; 7 bases align to TRBD2. Germline V gives CDR1 SQVTM, CDR2 ANQGSEA. This CDR3 comprises 13 residues. The V segment lost 6 bases and the J segment 9 bases; nucleotides outside the gene matches: 13. The CDR3: CSVRDAGGGAQYF. CDR3 nucleotide sequence: TGCAGCGTACGGGACGCTGGGGGAGGGGCCCAGTACTTC.

This clonotype was counted between two and nine times. The gene calls are TRBV27 and TRBJ2-1; either TRBD1 or TRBD2 may supply D (6 bases each). This CDR3 is built from 19 residues. Germline V CDR1 and CDR2: MNHEY, SMNVEV (reference sequence). V lost 2 bases, J lost 6 bases, and 26 bases lay in between. The CDR3 nucleotides are TGTGCCAGCAGTTTAGGGCTTCTCCGGGGGCAAAACACACGCAATGAGCAGTTCTTC. Translated: CASSLGLLRGQNTRNEQFF.

Ten or more counts support this clonotype. The chain joins TRBV5-1 to TRBJ2-7, with 7 bases identical to TRBD2. The CDR3 runs to 12 residues. Germline-derived CDR1 and CDR2 are SGHRS and YFSETQ. Germline trimming cut 4 bases from V and 5 bases from J; bases unmatched to any gene: 3. Here the CDR3 reads CASSGSGHEQYF. The DNA for the CDR3 is TGCGCCAGCAGCGGTAGCGGGCACGAGCAGTACTTC.

J is TRBJ1-6 and V is TRBV6-2 or TRBV6-3; 7 nucleotides align to TRBD1. The CDR3 contains 15 residues. From germline, CDR1 is MNHEY and CDR2 SVGEGT. V lost 5 bases, J lost 6 bases, and 7 bases stayed unmatched. The CDR3 DNA reads as TGTGCCAGCAGTCAAGGGACAGCCCGTAATTCACCCCTCCACTTT. Protein sequence: CASSQGTARNSPLHF.

This clonotype was recorded a few times. The genes are TRBV11-2 and TRBJ2-1; 7 bases align to TRBD1. Germline-derived CDR1 and CDR2 are SGHAT and FQNNGV. The CDR3 has 14 residues. V lost 1 base and J lost 5; bases outside the gene matches: 2. CDR3 DNA: TGTGCCAGCAGCTTAGCCGGGACAGACAATGAGCAGTTCTTC. Amino acids: CASSLAGTDNEQFF.

This clonotype has ten or more counts. The J gene is TRBJ2-6, the V gene TRBV12-3 or TRBV12-4; D may correspond to TRBD1 or TRBD2 (5 bases each). This CDR3 has 15 residues. V was cut by 3 bases and J by 2 bases, with 8 bases left in between. This CDR3 is CASSLGVTGANVLTF. CDR3 nucleotide sequence: TGTGCCAGCAGTTTGGGGGTAACTGGGGCCAACGTCCTGACTTTC.

There are a few counts of this clonotype. The rearrangement joins TRBV5-1 to TRBJ2-3; 9 bases match TRBD2. Trimming cost V 4 bases and J 2 bases; bases outside gene matches: 8. This CDR3 is 16 amino acids long. Germline CDR1 SGHRS, CDR2 YFSETQ. The CDR3 sequence is CASSPGTSSNTDTQYF. The CDR3 DNA is TGCGCCAGCAGCCCCGGGACTAGCTCCAACACAGATACGCAGTATTTT.

The chain carries TRBV5-1 and TRBJ1-2; tentatively, D is TRBD1 (5 bases). The germline gives CDR1 SGHRS, CDR2 YFSETQ. V was clipped by 4 bases and J by 5 bases, with 12 bases between them. This CDR3 has 13 amino acids. CDR3 in amino acids: CASSDAGLYGYTF. The CDR3 DNA is TGCGCCAGCAGCGACGCGGGACTTTATGGCTACACCTTC.

In its sample, this clonotype was seen many times. The gene calls are TRBV27 and TRBJ2-3; no definite D call. Germline V gene data show CDR1 as MNHEY and CDR2 as SMNVEV (reference sequence). The CDR3 runs to 14 residues. The V end lost 5 bases, the J end lost 1 base, and 10 bases lay between the germline ends. DNA of the CDR3: TGTGCCAGCAGTCCCTTGGACGGCACAGATACGCAGTATTTT. As protein: CASSPLDGTDTQYF.

This rearrangement joins TRBV12-3 or TRBV12-4 to TRBJ1-1; a weak D match, TRBD1 (5 bases). This CDR3 region has 14 residues. Trimming removed 7 bases at V and 4 bases at J, with 16 bases between. CDR3 nucleotide sequence: TGTGCCAGCAACTGGGGGGGGGTGGCCACTGAAGCTTTCTTT. Protein sequence: CASNWGGVATEAFF.

In its sample, this clonotype was seen many times. This chain links TRBV7-2 with TRBJ1-2; no clear D gene. Trimming pared 1 base from V and 0 bases from J, leaving 6 bases between. CDR1 and CDR2 from the germline V gene are SGHTA and FQGNSA. The CDR3 covers 14 residues. This CDR3 is CASSLEKPNYGYTF. DNA of the CDR3: TGTGCCAGCAGCTTAGAAAAGCCTAACTATGGCTACACCTTC.

This chain connects TRBV11-2 to TRBJ2-7, with 8 bases matching TRBD2. The CDR3 extends over 15 amino acids. The junction had 9 bases not matched to a gene; V was cut back by 2 bases and J by 6 bases. Germline lookup yields CDR1 SGHAT and CDR2 FQNNGV. In DNA form, the CDR3 reads TGTGCCAGCAGCTTACGAGCGGGAGATCTGCTCGAGCAGTACTTC. Translated: CASSLRAGDLLEQYF.

This clonotype came up many times. The chain uses TRBV29-1 and TRBJ1-2, with D unresolved. Per the germline V gene, CDR1 is SQVTM and CDR2 is ANQGSEA. This CDR3 has 14 amino acids. V was shortened by 6 bases and J by 2 bases, with 16 bases between the two germline ends. CDR3 DNA sequence: TGCAGCGTCGAGGTGGGGTTGGGCAACTATGGCTACACCTTC. It is translated as CSVEVGLGNYGYTF.

This clonotype was detected ten times or more. The chain joins TRBV15 to TRBJ2-1; D gene ambiguous. Deletions cut 5 bases from V and 6 bases from J, with 11 bases between. The length of the CDR3 is 13 residues. Germline V CDR1 and CDR2: LNHNV, YYDKDF (reference sequence). The CDR3 loop is CATSLSRINEQFF. CDR3 coding DNA: TGTGCCACCAGCCTTTCTAGAATCAATGAGCAGTTCTTC.

This clonotype was found a few times. V and J are TRBV4-3 and TRBJ2-4, with 7 bases that match TRBD1. After removal of 3 bases from V and 2 bases from J, the junction contained 7 bases not matched to a gene. CDR3 length: 16 amino acids. Germline values: CDR1 LGHNA, CDR2 YSLEER. CDR3 sequence: CASSQGSTGTKNIQYF. CDR3 bases: TGCGCCAGCAGCCAGGGGTCGACAGGGACCAAAAACATTCAGTACTTC.